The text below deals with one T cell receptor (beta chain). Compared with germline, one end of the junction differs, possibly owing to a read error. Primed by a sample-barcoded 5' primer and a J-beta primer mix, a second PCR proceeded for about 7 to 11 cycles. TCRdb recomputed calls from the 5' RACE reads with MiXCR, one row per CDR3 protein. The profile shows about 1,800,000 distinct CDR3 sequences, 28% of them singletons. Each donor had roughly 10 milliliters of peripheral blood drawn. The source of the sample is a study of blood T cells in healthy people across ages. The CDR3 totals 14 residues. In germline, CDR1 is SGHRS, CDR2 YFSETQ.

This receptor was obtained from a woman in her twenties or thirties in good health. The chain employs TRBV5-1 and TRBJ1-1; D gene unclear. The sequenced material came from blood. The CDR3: CASSLDSVNPEAFF. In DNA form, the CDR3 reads TGCGCCAGCAGCTTGGACAGCGTGAACCCTGAAGCTTTCTTT.